This T cell receptor beta chain derives from a study of patients and donors after allogeneic stem cell transplantation. The CDR3 is made up of 13 amino acids. The V and J ends lost 10 bases and 0 bases respectively, with 12 bases between them. Using its own MiXCR run on the RT-PCR reads, TCRdb lists one record per CDR3 protein. The repertoire consists of hundreds of thousands of distinct CDR3 sequences, with approximately 16% occurring once and the leading ten covering just over 7%. This clonotype was seen repeatedly, ten times or more. The source is a human donor who was either an allogeneic HSCT recipient or a stem cell or donor lymphocyte infusion donor (not recorded which). It is not recorded whose cells these are; they may come from a transplant donor. The sequenced sample consisted of blood, either unsorted or a sorted T cell fraction (not recorded which). V is TRBV12-3 or TRBV12-4 and J is TRBJ1-2, with D hard to call. The CDR3 DNA reads TGTGCCACCGATGCGACTTCTAACTATGGCTACACCTTC. It codes for CATDATSNYGYTF.